This T cell receptor (beta chain) came from a study of blood T cell repertoires in COVID-19. Overall study context: Sites across the United States, Italy and Spain contributed samples from acute and convalescent COVID-19. Sample material is recorded as cDNA or gDNA derived from T cells, B-cell-depleted T cells, or PBMCs.

As handled by the study authors: Amplifying reference gene primers gave estimates of nucleated cell counts. Generated by immunoSEQ multiplex PCR, the TCRdb table keeps only in-frame clones and is missing some. The DNA was the basis for D and trimming; V, J and clone size are from that table. Of fewer than 90,000 clones listed, about 80% were seen once; the top ten hold around 11%. Trimming shortened V by 5 bases and J by 4 bases, and 11 bases separated the two germline ends. The CDR3 covers 13 residues. This TCR came from a human donor in a cohort sampled during active COVID-19. Source material: peripheral blood. This chain links TRBV12-3 or TRBV12-4 with TRBJ1-1, with no clear D. The CDR3 region is CASSTRVTTEAFF. The CDR3 nucleotides read TGTGCCAGCAGTACTAGGGTTACCACTGAAGCTTTCTTT.